Following are 26 T cell receptor beta chains from one sample sequenced in a study of blood T cell repertoires in COVID-19. Data came from immunoSEQ multiplex PCR; TCRdb stores just in-frame clones and leaves some out. The repertoire holds about 120,000 clones, with 90% as singletons. The source material was peripheral blood. These receptors originate from a woman aged 60-70 years with COVID-19, enrolled during active disease.

V gene TRBV19 combines with J gene TRBJ1-5; 10 bases match TRBD1. The CDR3 loop spans 16 amino acids. V was pared by 7 bases and J by 6 bases, with 12 bases of the junction left unmatched. In germline, CDR1 is LNHDA, CDR2 SQIVND (reference sequence). The CDR3 region is CASTIAGTGDGQPQHF. CDR3 sequence (DNA): TGTGCCAGTACCATAGCCGGGACAGGGGATGGTCAGCCCCAGCATTTT.

CDR3 residues: CASSYGLYEQYF. In DNA, the CDR3 is TGTGCCAGCAGTTACGGGCTGTACGAGCAGTACTTC. The chain uses TRBV6-2 or TRBV6-3 and TRBJ2-7; D is unclear. The CDR3 sequence is 12 residues long. Germline V CDR1 and CDR2: MNHEY, SVGEGT. Trimming cost V 2 bases and J 4 bases, with 6 bases left between them.

This clone was observed a handful of times. The chain uses TRBV4-2 and TRBJ2-7, with D perhaps matching TRBD1 (5 bases). The germline gives CDR1 LGHNA, CDR2 YNFKEQ. The CDR3 is 16 residues long. V shed 1 base and J shed 3 bases, with 16 bases lying between them. CDR3: CASSQGGHRRVYEQYF. CDR3 DNA: TGTGCCAGCAGCCAAGGAGGACATAGGAGAGTCTACGAGCAGTACTTC.

This clone has just one count. The CDR3 reads CASSQPPKVGRFLGDTQYF. CDR3 DNA sequence: TGTGCCAGCAGCCAACCCCCTAAGGTAGGGAGGTTCCTCGGAGATACGCAGTATTTT. V gene TRBV7-2 combines with J gene TRBJ2-3; TRBD2 might be the D (6 bases). Germline assignment: CDR1 SGHTA and CDR2 FQGNSA. The CDR3 has 19 amino acids. Deletions cut 5 bases from V and 5 bases from J, with 29 bases between.

The CDR3 protein is CASSLTGTDHGSPLHF. CDR3 nucleotide sequence: TGTGCCAGCAGCTTAACAGGGACAGATCATGGATCACCCCTCCACTTT. The gene calls are TRBV7-3 and TRBJ1-6; TRBD1 agrees at 7 bases. The V gene end was trimmed by 0 bases and the J gene end by 10 bases; junction bases not matched to a gene: 9. Germline V lookup: CDR1 SGHTA, CDR2 FQGTGA. The CDR3 extends over 16 amino acids.

The J gene is TRBJ1-3, the V gene TRBV7-2; D is unclear. The V end lost 7 bases, the J end lost 4 bases, and 20 bases lay between the germline ends. From germline, CDR1 is SGHTA and CDR2 FQGNSA. CDR3 length: 16 residues. The CDR3 here is CASTRSAGLIGNTIYF. The CDR3 DNA sequence: TGTGCCAGCACCCGCTCGGCAGGTTTAATCGGAAACACCATATATTTT.

The V call is TRBV6-5, the J call TRBJ1-5, with a weak D call TRBD1 (5 bases). The V end was cut by 5 bases, the J end by 4 bases, with 12 bases between. Germline CDR1 is MNHEY and CDR2 is SVGAGI. This CDR3 is 14 amino acids long. The CDR3: CASSPRQTNQPQHF. The CDR3 DNA reads TGTGCCAGCAGTCCACGACAGACTAATCAGCCCCAGCATTTT.

This chain uses TRBV9 with TRBJ1-1; 7 bases match TRBD1. The junction had 12 bases not matched to a gene; V was cut back by 4 bases and J by 9 bases. Germline lookup yields CDR1 SGDLS and CDR2 YYNGEE. The CDR3 length is 14 residues. The CDR3 DNA reads as TGTGCCAGCAGCCCCGGGACAGAACCGTCTCAAGCTTTCTTT. Protein: CASSPGTEPSQAFF. Together with reference TRBV9 and TRBJ1-1, the CDR3 gives the full variable domain: DSGVTQTPKHLITATGQRVTLRCSPRSGDLSVYWYQQSLDQGLQFLIQYYNGEERAKGNILERFSAQQFPDLHSELNLSSLELGDSALYFCASSPGTEPSQAFFGQGTRLTVV.

The chain uses TRBV30 and TRBJ1-5, with 8 bases lining up with TRBD1. CDR3 length: 13 amino acids. V gave up 5 bases and J gave up 5 bases; unmatched junction bases: 5. The germline V gene encodes CDR1 GTSNPN and CDR2 SVGIG (reference sequence). The CDR3 DNA sequence: TGTGCCTGGGGTACAGGGGGTGATCAGCCCCAGCATTTT. It specifies CAWGTGGDQPQHF.

This rearrangement joins TRBV27 to TRBJ1-4; D is perhaps TRBD1 (6 bases). The germline V gene has CDR1 MNHEY and CDR2 SMNVEV (reference sequence). The V end was cut by 4 bases, the J end by 5 bases, with 14 bases between. This CDR3 spans 15 amino acids. The CDR3 reads CASSSRGGPNEKLFF. In nucleotides, the CDR3 is TGTGCCAGCAGTTCCCGAGGGGGACCGAATGAAAAACTGTTTTTT.

The J gene is TRBJ1-2, the V gene TRBV7-9; 7 bases are a match to TRBD1. With V trimmed by 5 bases and J by 6 bases, 15 bases remained unmatched. CDR3 length: 16 residues. Germline loops: CDR1 SEHNR, CDR2 FQNEAQ (reference sequence). CDR3 DNA: TGTGCCAGCAGCCGCGATCAGGGGGTCTGGGGCGATGGCTACACCTTC. It encodes CASSRDQGVWGDGYTF.

The chain joins TRBV4-2 to TRBJ2-1, with D perhaps matching TRBD1 (6 bases). CDR1 LGHNA and CDR2 YNFKEQ come from the germline V gene. This CDR3 has 16 amino acids. V lost 3 bases and J lost 0, with 12 bases in between. CDR3 sequence (DNA): TGTGCCAGCAGCCAGGGGGCCTGGGGCTCCTACAATGAGCAGTTCTTC. Translation gives CASSQGAWGSYNEQFF.

J is TRBJ1-1 and V is TRBV25-1, with TRBD1 matching 8 bases. The J segment lost 3 bases and the V segment lost 4 bases, leaving 13 bases of the junction unmatched. In germline, CDR1 is MGHDK, CDR2 SYGVNS. The CDR3 runs 17 residues. The chain's CDR3 is CASSGGQGFLSYTEAFF. The CDR3 bases are TGTGCCAGCAGTGGCGGACAGGGATTCTTGTCGTACACTGAAGCTTTCTTT.

The chain links TRBV7-6 to TRBJ1-6, with D perhaps matching TRBD1 (6 bases). This CDR3 has 16 residues. The germline gives CDR1 SGHVS, CDR2 FNYEAQ. The germline V and J ends were trimmed by 5 bases and 1 base, with 12 bases remaining between them. CDR3: CASSPRDTSYNSPLHF. The CDR3 DNA follows: TGTGCCAGCAGCCCCCGGGACACTTCCTATAATTCACCCCTCCACTTT.

V is TRBV18 and J is TRBJ2-5, with TRBD1 as a possible D gene (6 bases). This CDR3 has 14 residues. The V end was cut by 5 bases, the J end by 7 bases, with 17 bases between. Looked up from germline, CDR1 is KGHSH and CDR2 is LQKENI. In DNA, the CDR3 is TGTGCCAGCTCAGCGGACAGAGGTCCGTGGACCCAGTACTTC. It translates to CASSADRGPWTQYF.

The CDR3 bases are TGTGCCAGTAGTAGCCTCGGGACATGGGGGGAGACCCAGTACTTC. Protein sequence: CASSSLGTWGETQYF. This chain links TRBV19 with TRBJ2-5, with a tentative D call TRBD1 (6 bases). This CDR3 contains 15 residues. V lost 4 bases, J lost 5 bases, and 17 bases lay in between. CDR1 and CDR2 (germline): LNHDA, SQIVND (reference sequence).

This clone has more than one count but fewer than ten. The V gene is TRBV27, the J gene TRBJ1-2; perhaps TRBD1 as D (5 bases). Between the trimmed V and J ends, which lost 3 bases and 3 bases, there was a span of 11 bases. The CDR3 loop spans 14 amino acids. Germline V CDR1 and CDR2: MNHEY, SMNVEV (reference sequence). The CDR3 spells CASSFRGKDYGYTF. The CDR3 DNA sequence: TGTGCCAGCAGTTTTAGGGGAAAGGACTATGGCTACACCTTC.

The rearrangement joins TRBV6-2 or TRBV6-3 to TRBJ2-2, with 12 bases aligning to TRBD2. The CDR3 consists of 20 residues. V shed 0 bases, J shed 3 bases, and the junction held 11 bases outside the gene matches. Germline assignment: CDR1 MNHEY and CDR2 SVGEGT. DNA for the CDR3: TGTGCCAGCAGTTACTCGCTCGGCCTAGCGGGGGGGCTTGACACCGGGGAGCTGTTTTTT. Amino acids: CASSYSLGLAGGLDTGELFF.

The chain joins TRBV20-1 to TRBJ2-5; 8 nucleotides agree with TRBD1. Trimming took 3 bases from V and 7 from J; bases not matched to a gene: 13. CDR3 length: 15 residues. The germline CDR1 and CDR2 sequences are DFQATT and SNEGSKA (reference sequence). CDR3 in amino acids: CSASSGQVLGWTQYF. In DNA form, the CDR3 reads TGCAGTGCTAGTTCGGGACAGGTCCTAGGGTGGACCCAGTACTTC.

The chain recombines TRBV5-4 with TRBJ2-7; tentative D call: TRBD2 (5 bases). V lost 3 bases, J lost 8 bases, and 12 bases lay in between. CDR1 SGHNT and CDR2 YYREEE come from the germline V gene (reference sequence). The CDR3 covers 12 residues. The DNA of the CDR3 is TGTGCCAGCAGCTCCGCAAGCGGCCAGCAGTACTTC. It is translated as CASSSASGQQYF.

The genes are TRBV30 and TRBJ1-4, with TRBD1 as a possible D gene (6 bases). This CDR3 has 16 residues. Germline lookup yields CDR1 GTSNPN and CDR2 SVGIG (reference sequence). V lost 7 bases, J lost 8 bases, and 26 bases lay in between. The CDR3 DNA reads TGTGCCTACGCGAACCCCCAACAGGGTTTGGGGGAAAAACTGTTTTTT. Translated: CAYANPQQGLGEKLFF.

The chain couples TRBV27 to TRBJ1-2, with 7 bases lining up with TRBD1. J gave up 6 bases and V 7 bases, and 5 bases lay outside the gene matches. This CDR3 region has 12 residues. Germline CDR1 reads MNHEY; CDR2 reads SMNVEV (reference sequence). CDR3 amino acids: CASTDRVDGYTF. The DNA for the CDR3 is TGTGCCAGCACCGACAGGGTGGATGGCTACACCTTC.

V is TRBV7-8 and J is TRBJ1-5; weak D call: TRBD1 (5 bases). In germline, CDR1 is SGHVS, CDR2 FQNEAQ. V lost 5 bases to trimming and J lost 4 bases, with 9 bases between them. The CDR3 sequence is 13 residues long. CDR3 nucleotide sequence: TGTGCCAGCAGCCGGCAGGGAAATCAGCCCCAGCATTTT. This sequence encodes CASSRQGNQPQHF.

This rearrangement joins TRBV7-2 to TRBJ2-7; possibly TRBD1 for D (6 bases). The CDR3 is 15 amino acids. CDR1 and CDR2 from the germline V gene are SGHTA and FQGNSA. Trimming took 1 base from V and 3 from J, leaving 13 bases between them. CDR3 DNA sequence: TGTGCCAGCAGCTTAGAGCCAGGGGCTAGCTACGAGCAGTACTTC. Translating it yields CASSLEPGASYEQYF. Together with reference TRBV7-2 and TRBJ2-7, the CDR3 gives the full variable domain: GAGVSQSPSNKVTEKGKDVELRCDPISGHTALYWYRQSLGQGLEFLIYFQGNSAPDKSGLPSDRFSAERTGGSVSTLTIQRTQQEDSAVYLCASSLEPGASYEQYFGPGTRLTVT.

This clone was seen a single time. The chain joins TRBV6-2 or TRBV6-3 to TRBJ2-5, with D hard to call. The ends were cut back, 0 bases at V and 2 bases at J, with 10 bases in the middle. The germline CDR1 and CDR2 sequences are MNHEY and SVGEGT. The CDR3 is made up of 15 amino acids. This CDR3 reads CASSYSYSDQETQYF. CDR3 in DNA: TGTGCCAGCAGTTACTCGTATAGTGATCAAGAGACCCAGTACTTC.

This clone has more than one count but fewer than ten. This chain joins TRBV19 and TRBJ2-7; D ambiguous. The ends were cut back, 8 bases at V and 5 bases at J, with 7 bases in the middle. This CDR3 contains 10 residues. The germline gives CDR1 LNHDA, CDR2 SQIVND (reference sequence). The CDR3 spells CASFTDEQYF. CDR3 sequence (DNA): TGTGCCAGTTTTACGGACGAGCAGTACTTC.